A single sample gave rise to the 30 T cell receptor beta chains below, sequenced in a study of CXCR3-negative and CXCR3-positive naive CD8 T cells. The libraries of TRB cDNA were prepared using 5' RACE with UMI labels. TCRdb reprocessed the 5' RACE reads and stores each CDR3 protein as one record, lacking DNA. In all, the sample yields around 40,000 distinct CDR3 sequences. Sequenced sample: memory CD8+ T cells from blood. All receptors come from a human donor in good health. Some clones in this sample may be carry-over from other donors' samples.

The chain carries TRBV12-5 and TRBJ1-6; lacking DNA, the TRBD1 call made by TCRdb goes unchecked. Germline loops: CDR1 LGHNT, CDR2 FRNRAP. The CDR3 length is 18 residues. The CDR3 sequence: CASGLDPSGQVSNSPLHF.

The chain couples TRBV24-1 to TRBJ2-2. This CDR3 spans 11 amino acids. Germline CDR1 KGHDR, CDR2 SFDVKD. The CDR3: CATRQTGELFF.

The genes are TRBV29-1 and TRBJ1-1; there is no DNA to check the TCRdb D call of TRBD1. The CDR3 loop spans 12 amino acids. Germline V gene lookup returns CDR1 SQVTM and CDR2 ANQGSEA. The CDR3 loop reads CSVPATGGLDFF.

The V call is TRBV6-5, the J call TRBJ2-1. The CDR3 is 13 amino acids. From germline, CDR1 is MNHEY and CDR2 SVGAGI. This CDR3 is CASSYRSYNEQFF.

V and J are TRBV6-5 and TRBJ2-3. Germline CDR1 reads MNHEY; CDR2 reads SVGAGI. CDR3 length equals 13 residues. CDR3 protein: CASSYGRADTQYF.

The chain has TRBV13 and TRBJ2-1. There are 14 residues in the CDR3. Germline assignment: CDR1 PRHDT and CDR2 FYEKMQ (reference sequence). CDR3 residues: CASSSAEDGEEQFF.

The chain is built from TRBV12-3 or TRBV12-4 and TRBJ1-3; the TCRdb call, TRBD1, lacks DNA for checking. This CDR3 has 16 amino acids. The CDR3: CASSPRGTGFRNTIYF.

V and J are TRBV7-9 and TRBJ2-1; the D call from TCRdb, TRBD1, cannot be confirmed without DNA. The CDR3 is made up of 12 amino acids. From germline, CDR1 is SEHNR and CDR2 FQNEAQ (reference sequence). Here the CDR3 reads CASSSGRNEQFF. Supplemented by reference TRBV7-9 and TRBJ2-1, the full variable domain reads DTGVSQNPRHKITKRGQNVTFRCDPISEHNRLYWYRQTLGQGPEFLTYFQNEAQLEKSRLLSDRFSAERPKGSFSTLEIQRTEQGDSAMYLCASSSGRNEQFFGPGTRLTVL.

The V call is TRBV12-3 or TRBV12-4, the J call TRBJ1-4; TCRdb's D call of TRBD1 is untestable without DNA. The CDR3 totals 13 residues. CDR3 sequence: CASSEQGDEKLFF.

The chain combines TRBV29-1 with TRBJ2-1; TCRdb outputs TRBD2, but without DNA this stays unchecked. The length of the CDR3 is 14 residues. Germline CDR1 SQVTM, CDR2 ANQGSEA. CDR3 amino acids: CSVEGGSGGYEQFF.

CDR3 residues: CASSLYEGDPYGYTF. The chain links TRBV27 to TRBJ1-2; TCRdb picks TRBD1, but there is no DNA to check that call. Germline assignment: CDR1 MNHEY and CDR2 SMNVEV (reference sequence). The CDR3 is 15 amino acids.

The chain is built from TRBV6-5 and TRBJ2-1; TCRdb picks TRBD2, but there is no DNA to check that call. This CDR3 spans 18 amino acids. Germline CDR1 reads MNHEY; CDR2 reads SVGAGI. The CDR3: CASSYSQLAGSDSNEQFF.

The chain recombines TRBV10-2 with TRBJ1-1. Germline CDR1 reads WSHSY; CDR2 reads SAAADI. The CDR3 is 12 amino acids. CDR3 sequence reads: CASSPMNTEAFF.

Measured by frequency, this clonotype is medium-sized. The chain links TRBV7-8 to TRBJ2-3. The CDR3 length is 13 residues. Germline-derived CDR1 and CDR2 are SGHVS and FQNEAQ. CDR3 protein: CASSLVNGDTQYF.

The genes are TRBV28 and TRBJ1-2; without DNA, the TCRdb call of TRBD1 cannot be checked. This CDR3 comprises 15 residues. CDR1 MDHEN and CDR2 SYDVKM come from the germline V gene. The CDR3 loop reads CASSPLQAPSYGYTF.

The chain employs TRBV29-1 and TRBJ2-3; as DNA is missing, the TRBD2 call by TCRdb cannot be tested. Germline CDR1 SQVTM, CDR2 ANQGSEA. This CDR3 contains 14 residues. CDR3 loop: CSFLGSGSADTQYF.

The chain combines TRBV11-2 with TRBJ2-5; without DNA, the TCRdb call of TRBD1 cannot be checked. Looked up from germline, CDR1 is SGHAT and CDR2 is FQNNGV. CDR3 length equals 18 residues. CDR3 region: CASSLTGGDDNSAETRYF.

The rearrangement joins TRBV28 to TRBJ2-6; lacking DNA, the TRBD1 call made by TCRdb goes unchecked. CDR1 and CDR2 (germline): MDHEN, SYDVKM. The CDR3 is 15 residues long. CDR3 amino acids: CASSPPGTGANVLTF.

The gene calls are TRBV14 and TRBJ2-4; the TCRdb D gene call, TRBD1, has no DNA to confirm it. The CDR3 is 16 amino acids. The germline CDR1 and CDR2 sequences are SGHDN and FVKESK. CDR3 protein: CASSHATGVGKNIQYF.

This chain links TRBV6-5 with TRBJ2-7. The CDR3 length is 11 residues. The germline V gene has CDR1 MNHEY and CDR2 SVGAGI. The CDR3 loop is CASSFGYEQYF.

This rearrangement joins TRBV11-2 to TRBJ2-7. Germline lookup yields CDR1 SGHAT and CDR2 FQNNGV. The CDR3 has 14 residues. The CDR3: CASSFGANTYEQYF.

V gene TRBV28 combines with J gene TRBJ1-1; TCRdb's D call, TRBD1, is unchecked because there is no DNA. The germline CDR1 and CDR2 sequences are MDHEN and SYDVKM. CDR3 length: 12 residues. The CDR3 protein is CASSEGSTEAFF.

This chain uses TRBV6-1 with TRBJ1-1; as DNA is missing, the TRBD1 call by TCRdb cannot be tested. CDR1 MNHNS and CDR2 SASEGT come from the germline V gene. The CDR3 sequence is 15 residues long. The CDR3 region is CASSLGPGMGTEAFF.

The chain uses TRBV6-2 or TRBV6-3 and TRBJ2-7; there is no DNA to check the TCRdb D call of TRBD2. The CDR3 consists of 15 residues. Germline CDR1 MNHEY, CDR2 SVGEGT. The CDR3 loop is CASSYSPDEREEQYF.

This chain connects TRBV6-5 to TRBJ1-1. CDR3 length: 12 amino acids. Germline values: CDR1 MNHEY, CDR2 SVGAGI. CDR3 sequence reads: CASSYQNTEAFF.

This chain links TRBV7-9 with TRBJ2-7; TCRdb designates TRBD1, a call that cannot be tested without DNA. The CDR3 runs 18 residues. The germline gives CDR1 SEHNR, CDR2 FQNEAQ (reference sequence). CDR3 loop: CASSLVVMAGDGFYEQYF.

CDR3 sequence reads: CASSNLGEQFF. This chain joins TRBV12-3 or TRBV12-4 and TRBJ2-1. The CDR3 length is 11 residues.

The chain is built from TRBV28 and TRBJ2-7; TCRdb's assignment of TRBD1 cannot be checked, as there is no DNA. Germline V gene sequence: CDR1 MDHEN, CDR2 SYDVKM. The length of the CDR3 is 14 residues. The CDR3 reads CASHNSRPVPEQYF.

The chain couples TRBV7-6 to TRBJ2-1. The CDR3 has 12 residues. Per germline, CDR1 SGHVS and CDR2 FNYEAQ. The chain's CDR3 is CASSFDQLEQFF.

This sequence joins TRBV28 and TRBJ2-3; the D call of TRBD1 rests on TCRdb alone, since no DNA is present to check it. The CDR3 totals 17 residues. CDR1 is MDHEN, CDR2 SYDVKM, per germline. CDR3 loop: CASSLKFGGWSTDTQYF.